This TCR beta chain was identified in a study of blood T cell repertoires in COVID-19. In the study's own analysis: Using reference gene primer amplification, nucleated cell counts were estimated. Measured with immunoSEQ multiplex PCR; TCRdb has only the in-frame clones, and not every one. That table furnishes V, J and clone size, whereas the DNA furnished D and trimming. Of 200,000 to 250,000 clones in the sample, more than 75% were seen once. The CDR3 has 13 amino acids. The V gene's germline CDR1 is LGHNA and CDR2 YNFKEQ. Trimming pared 4 bases from V and 4 bases from J, leaving 7 bases between. V gene TRBV4-2 combines with J gene TRBJ1-4; D perhaps matches TRBD1 (5 bases). The specimen sequenced was peripheral blood. This sequence was found in a man between 50 and 59 years old who had recovered from COVID-19. The CDR3 protein is CASSPDINEKLFF. The DNA of the CDR3 is TGTGCCAGCAGCCCGGACATTAATGAAAAACTGTTTTTT.